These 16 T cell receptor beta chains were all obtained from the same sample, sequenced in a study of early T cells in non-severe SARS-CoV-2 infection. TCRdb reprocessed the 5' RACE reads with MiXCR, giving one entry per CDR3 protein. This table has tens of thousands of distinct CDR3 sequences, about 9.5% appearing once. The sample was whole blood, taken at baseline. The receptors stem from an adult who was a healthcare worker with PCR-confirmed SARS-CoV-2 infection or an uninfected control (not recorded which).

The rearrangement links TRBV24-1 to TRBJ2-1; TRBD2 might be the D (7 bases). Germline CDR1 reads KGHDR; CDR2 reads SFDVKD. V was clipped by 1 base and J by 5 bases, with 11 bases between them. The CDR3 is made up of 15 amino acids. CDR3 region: CATSDLQGGDNEQFF. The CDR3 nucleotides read TGTGCCACCAGTGATTTACAGGGAGGGGACAATGAGCAGTTCTTC.

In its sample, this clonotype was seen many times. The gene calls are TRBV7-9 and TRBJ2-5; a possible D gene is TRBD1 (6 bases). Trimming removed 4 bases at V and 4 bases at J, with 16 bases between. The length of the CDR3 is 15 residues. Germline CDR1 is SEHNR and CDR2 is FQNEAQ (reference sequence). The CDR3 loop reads CASSSDRIPVETQYF. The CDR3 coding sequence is TGTGCCAGCAGCTCTGACAGGATACCGGTAGAGACCCAGTACTTC. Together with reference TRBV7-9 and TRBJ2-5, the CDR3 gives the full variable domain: DTGVSQNPRHKITKRGQNVTFRCDPISEHNRLYWYRQTLGQGPEFLTYFQNEAQLEKSRLLSDRFSAERPKGSFSTLEIQRTEQGDSAMYLCASSSDRIPVETQYFGPGTRLLVL.

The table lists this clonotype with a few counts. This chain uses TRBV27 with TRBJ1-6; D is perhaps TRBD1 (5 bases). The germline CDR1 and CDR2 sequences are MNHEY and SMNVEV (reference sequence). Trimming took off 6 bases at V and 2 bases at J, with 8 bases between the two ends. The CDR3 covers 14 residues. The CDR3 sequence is CASRPTAYNSPLHF. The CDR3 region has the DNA TGTGCCAGCAGACCGACAGCCTATAATTCACCCCTCCACTTT.

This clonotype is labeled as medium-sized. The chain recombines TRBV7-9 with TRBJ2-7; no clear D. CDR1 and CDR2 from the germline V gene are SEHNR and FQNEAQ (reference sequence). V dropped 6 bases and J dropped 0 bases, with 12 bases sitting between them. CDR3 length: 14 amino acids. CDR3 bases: TGTGCCAGCAGTCACCCCGAGGTCTCCTACGAGCAGTACTTC. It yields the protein CASSHPEVSYEQYF.

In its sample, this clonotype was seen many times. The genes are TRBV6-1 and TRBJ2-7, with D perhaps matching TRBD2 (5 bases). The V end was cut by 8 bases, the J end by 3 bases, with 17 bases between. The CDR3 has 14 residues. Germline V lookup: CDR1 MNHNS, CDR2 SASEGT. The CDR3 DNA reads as TGTGCCAGCGTCTCGGGAACATCCCACTACGAGCAGTACTTC. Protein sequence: CASVSGTSHYEQYF.

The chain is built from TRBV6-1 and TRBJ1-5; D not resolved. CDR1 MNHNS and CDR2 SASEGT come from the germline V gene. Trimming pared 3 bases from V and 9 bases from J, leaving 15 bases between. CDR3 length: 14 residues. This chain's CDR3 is CASSEQDRLSPQHF. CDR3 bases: TGTGCCAGCAGTGAGCAAGATCGGCTTTCGCCCCAGCATTTT.

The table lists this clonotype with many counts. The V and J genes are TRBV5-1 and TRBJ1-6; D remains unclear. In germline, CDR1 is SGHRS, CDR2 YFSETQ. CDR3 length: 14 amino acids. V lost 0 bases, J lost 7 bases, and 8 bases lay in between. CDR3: CASSLASGNSPLHF. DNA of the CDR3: TGCGCCAGCAGCTTGGCCTCTGGCAATTCACCCCTCCACTTT. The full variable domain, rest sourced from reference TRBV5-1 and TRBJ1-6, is KAGVTQTPRYLIKTRGQQVTLSCSPISGHRSVSWYQQTPGQGLQFLFEYFSETQRNKGNFPGRFSGRQFSNSRSEMNVSTLELGDSALYLCASSLASGNSPLHFGNGTRLTVT.

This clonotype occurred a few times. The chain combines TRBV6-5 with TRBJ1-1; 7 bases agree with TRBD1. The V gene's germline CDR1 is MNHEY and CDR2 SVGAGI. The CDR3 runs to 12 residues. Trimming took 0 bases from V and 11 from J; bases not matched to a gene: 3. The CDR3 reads CASSYSKGAAFF. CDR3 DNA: TGTGCCAGCAGTTACTCTAAGGGGGCGGCTTTCTTT.

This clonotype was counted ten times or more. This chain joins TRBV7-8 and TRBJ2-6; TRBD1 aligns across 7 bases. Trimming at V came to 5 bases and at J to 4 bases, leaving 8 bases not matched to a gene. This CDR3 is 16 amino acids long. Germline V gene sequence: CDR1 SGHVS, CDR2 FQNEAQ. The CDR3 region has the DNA TGTGCCAGCAGCCCCTGGACAGGCCAGGGGGCCAACGTCCTGACTTTC. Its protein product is CASSPWTGQGANVLTF. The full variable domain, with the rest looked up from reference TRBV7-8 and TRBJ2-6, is GAGVSQSPRYKVAKRGQDVALRCDPISGHVSLFWYQQALGQGPEFLTYFQNEAQLDKSGLPSDRFFAERPEGSVSTLKIQRTQQEDSAVYLCASSPWTGQGANVLTFGAGSRLTVL.

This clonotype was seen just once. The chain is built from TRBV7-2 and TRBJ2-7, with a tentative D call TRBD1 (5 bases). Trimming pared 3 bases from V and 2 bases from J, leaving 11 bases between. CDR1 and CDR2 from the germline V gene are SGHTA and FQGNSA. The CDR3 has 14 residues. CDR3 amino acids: CASSLQPGPYEQYF. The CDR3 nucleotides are TGTGCCAGCAGCTTGCAGCCAGGGCCCTACGAGCAGTACTTC.

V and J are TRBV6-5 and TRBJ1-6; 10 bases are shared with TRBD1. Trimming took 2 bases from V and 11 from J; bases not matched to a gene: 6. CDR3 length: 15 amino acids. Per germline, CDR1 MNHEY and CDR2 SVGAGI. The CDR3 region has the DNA TGTGCCAGCAGTTACGGGGACAGGGGAGTGACACCCCTCCACTTT. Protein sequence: CASSYGDRGVTPLHF.

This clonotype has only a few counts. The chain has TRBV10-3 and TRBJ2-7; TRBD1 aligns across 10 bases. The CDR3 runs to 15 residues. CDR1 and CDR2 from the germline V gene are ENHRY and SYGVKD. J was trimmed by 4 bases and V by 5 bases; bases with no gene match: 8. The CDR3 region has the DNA TGTGCCATCAGTCTCAGCGGGACAGGGGAGTACGAGCAGTACTTC. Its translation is CAISLSGTGEYEQYF.

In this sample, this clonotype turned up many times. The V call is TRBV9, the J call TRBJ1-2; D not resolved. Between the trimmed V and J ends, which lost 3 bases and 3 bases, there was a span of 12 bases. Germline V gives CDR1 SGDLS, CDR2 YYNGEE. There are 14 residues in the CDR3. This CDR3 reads CASSGTPAYYGYTF. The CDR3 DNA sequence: TGTGCCAGCAGCGGGACGCCGGCCTACTATGGCTACACCTTC.

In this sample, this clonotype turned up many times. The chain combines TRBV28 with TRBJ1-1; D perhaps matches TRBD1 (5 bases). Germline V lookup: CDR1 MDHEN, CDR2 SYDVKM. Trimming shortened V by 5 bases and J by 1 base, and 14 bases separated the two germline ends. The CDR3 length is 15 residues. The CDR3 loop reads CASSTPQGANTEAFF. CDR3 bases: TGTGCCAGCAGTACCCCTCAGGGAGCGAACACTGAAGCTTTCTTT.

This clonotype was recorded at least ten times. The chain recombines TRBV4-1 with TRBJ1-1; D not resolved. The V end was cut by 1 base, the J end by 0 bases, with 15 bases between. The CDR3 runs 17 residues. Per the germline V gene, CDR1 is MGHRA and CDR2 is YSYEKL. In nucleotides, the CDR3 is TGCGCCAGCAGCCAAGCGCGGTCAGAGATAATGAACACTGAAGCTTTCTTT. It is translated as CASSQARSEIMNTEAFF.

The CDR3 nucleotides read TGTGCCAGCAGGGACAGCTTAAACACCGGGGAGCTGTTTTTT. Encoded protein: CASRDSLNTGELFF. The chain has TRBV7-3 and TRBJ2-2, with D perhaps TRBD1 (6 bases). In germline, CDR1 is SGHTA, CDR2 FQGTGA. This CDR3 is built from 14 residues. V was clipped by 6 bases and J by 2 bases, with 10 bases between them.